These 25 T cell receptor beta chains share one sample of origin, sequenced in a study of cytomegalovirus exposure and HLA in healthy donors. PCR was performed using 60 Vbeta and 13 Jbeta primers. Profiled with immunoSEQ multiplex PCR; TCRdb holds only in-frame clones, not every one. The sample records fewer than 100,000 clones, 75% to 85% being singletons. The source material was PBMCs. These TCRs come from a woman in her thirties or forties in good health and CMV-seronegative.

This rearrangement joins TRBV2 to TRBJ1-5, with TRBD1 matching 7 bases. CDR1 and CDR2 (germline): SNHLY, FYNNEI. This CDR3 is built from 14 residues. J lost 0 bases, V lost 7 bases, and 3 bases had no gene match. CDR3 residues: CASTDRDSNQPQHF. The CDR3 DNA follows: TGTGCCAGCACAGACAGGGATAGCAATCAGCCCCAGCATTTT.

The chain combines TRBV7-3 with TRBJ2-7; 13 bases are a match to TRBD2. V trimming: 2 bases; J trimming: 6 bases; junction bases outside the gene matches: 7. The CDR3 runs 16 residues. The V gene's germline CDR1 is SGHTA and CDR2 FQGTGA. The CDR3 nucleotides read TGTGCCAGCAGCTTAGGAACTAGCGGGGGGGCCGGCGAGCAGTACTTC. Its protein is CASSLGTSGGAGEQYF.

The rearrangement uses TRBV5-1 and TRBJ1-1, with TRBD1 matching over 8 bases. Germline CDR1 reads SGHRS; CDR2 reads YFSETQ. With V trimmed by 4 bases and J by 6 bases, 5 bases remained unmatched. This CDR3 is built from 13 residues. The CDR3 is CASSATGDSEAFF. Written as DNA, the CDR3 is TGCGCCAGCAGCGCGACAGGGGACTCTGAAGCTTTCTTT. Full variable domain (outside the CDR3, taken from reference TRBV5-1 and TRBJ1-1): KAGVTQTPRYLIKTRGQQVTLSCSPISGHRSVSWYQQTPGQGLQFLFEYFSETQRNKGNFPGRFSGRQFSNSRSEMNVSTLELGDSALYLCASSATGDSEAFFGQGTRLTVV.

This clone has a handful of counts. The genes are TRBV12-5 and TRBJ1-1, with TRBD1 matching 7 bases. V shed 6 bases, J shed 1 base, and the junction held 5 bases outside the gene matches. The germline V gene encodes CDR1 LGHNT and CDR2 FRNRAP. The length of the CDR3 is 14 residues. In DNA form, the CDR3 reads TGTGCTAGTGGCCCCCGACAGGGGAACACTGAAGCTTTCTTT. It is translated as CASGPRQGNTEAFF.

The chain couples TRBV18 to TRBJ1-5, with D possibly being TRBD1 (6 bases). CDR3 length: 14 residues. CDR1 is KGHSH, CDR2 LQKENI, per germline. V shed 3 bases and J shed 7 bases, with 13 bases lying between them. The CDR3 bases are TGTGCCAGCTCACCTACAGGGACGGGACAGCCCCAGCATTTT. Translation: CASSPTGTGQPQHF.

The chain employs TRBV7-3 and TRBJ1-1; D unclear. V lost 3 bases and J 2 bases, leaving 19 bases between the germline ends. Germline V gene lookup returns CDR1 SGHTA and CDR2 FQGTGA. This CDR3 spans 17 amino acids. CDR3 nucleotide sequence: TGTGCCAGCAGCTTGTCCGAACACGCCTTTCCTAACACTGAAGCTTTCTTT. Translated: CASSLSEHAFPNTEAFF. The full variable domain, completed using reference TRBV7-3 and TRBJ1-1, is GAGVSQTPSNKVTEKGKYVELRCDPISGHTALYWYRQSLGQGPEFLIYFQGTGAADDSGLPNDRFFAVRPEGSVSTLKIQRTERGDSAVYLCASSLSEHAFPNTEAFFGQGTRLTVV.

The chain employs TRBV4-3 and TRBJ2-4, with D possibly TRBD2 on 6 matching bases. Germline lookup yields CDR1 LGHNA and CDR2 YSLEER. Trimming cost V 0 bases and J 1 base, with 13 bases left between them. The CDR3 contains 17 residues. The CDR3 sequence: CASSQDVGEVAKNIQYF. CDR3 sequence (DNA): TGCGCCAGCAGCCAAGATGTGGGGGAGGTTGCCAAAAACATTCAGTACTTC.

CDR3: CASSQESDEKLFF. CDR3 in DNA: TGCGCCAGCAGCCAAGAGTCCGATGAAAAACTGTTTTTT. The chain combines TRBV4-3 with TRBJ1-4; D is undetermined. Germline-derived CDR1 and CDR2 are LGHNA and YSLEER. The germline V and J ends were trimmed by 0 bases and 6 bases, with 5 bases remaining between them. CDR3 length equals 13 residues.

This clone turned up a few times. The CDR3: CASSLGQGADEQFF. In DNA, the CDR3 is TGTGCCAGCAGTTTGGGGCAGGGGGCCGATGAGCAGTTCTTC. V is TRBV27 and J is TRBJ2-1, with 8 nucleotides matching TRBD1. CDR3 length equals 14 residues. Per the germline V gene, CDR1 is MNHEY and CDR2 is SMNVEV (reference sequence). Trimming at V came to 3 bases and at J to 8 bases, leaving 6 bases not matched to a gene.

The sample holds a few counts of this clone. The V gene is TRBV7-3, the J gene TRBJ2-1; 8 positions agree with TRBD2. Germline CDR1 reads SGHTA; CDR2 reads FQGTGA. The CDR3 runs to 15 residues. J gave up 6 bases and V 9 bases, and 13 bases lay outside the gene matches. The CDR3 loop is CASTLGGGGGNEQFF. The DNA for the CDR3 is TGTGCCAGTACCCTCGGGGGGGGCGGGGGCAATGAGCAGTTCTTC. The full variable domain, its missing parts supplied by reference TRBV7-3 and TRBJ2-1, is GAGVSQTPSNKVTEKGKYVELRCDPISGHTALYWYRQSLGQGPEFLIYFQGTGAADDSGLPNDRFFAVRPEGSVSTLKIQRTERGDSAVYLCASTLGGGGGNEQFFGPGTRLTVL.

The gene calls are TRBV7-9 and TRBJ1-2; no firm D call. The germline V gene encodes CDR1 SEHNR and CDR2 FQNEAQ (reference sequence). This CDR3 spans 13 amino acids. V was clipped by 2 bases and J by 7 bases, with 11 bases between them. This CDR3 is CASSLRTLGGYTF. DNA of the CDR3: TGTGCCAGCAGCTTAAGGACTTTGGGTGGCTACACCTTC.

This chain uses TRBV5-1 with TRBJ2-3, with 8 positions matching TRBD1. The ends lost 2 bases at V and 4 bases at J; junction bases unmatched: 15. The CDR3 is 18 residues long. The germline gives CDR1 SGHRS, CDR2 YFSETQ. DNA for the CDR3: TGCGCCAGCAGCTTAGGGGCCGGACAGGGAATGGGCTCAGATACGCAGTATTTT. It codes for CASSLGAGQGMGSDTQYF.

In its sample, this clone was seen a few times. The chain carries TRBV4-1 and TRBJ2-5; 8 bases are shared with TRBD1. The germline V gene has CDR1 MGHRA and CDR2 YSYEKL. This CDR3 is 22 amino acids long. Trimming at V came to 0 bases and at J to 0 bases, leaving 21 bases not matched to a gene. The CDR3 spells CASSQDDITGGYLRGNQETQYF. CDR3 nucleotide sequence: TGCGCCAGCAGCCAAGACGACATCACAGGGGGTTACCTTCGGGGTAACCAAGAGACCCAGTACTTC.

The CDR3 reads CAWADVTGTGADTQYF. The CDR3 DNA sequence: TGTGCCTGGGCCGACGTTACCGGGACAGGGGCAGATACGCAGTATTTT. The V gene is TRBV30, the J gene TRBJ2-3; 10 bases are shared with TRBD1. The V gene's germline CDR1 is GTSNPN and CDR2 SVGIG (reference sequence). V shed 5 bases, J shed 4 bases, and the junction held 12 bases outside the gene matches. The CDR3 has 16 amino acids.

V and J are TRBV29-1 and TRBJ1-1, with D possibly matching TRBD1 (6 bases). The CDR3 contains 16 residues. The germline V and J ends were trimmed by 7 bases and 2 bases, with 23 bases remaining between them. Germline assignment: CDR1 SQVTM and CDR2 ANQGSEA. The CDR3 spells CSAAASPDRPNTEAFF. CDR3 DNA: TGCAGCGCTGCGGCGAGCCCTGACAGGCCAAACACTGAAGCTTTCTTT. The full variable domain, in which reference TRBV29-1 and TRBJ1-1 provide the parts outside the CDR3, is SAVISQKPSRDICQRGTSLTIQCQVDSQVTMMFWYRQQPGQSLTLIATANQGSEATYESGFVIDKFPISRPNLTFSTLTVSNMSPEDSSIYLCSAAASPDRPNTEAFFGQGTRLTVV.

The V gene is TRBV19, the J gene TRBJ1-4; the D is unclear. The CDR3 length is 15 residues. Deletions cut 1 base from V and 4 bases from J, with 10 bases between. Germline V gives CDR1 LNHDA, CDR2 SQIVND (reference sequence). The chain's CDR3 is CASSIGGILNEKLFF. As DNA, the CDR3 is TGTGCCAGTAGTATAGGCGGTATTCTTAATGAAAAACTGTTTTTT. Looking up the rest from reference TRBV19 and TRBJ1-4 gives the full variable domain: DGGITQSPKYLFRKEGQNVTLSCEQNLNHDAMYWYRQDPGQGLRLIYYSQIVNDFQKGDIAEGYSVSREKKESFPLTVTSAQKNPTAFYLCASSIGGILNEKLFFGSGTQLSVL.

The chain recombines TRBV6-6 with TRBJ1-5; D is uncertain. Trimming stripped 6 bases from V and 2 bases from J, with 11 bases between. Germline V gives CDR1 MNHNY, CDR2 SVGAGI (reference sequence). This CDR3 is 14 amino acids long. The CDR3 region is CASSSSGRNQPQHF. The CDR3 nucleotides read TGTGCCAGCAGCTCCTCAGGCCGCAATCAGCCCCAGCATTTT.

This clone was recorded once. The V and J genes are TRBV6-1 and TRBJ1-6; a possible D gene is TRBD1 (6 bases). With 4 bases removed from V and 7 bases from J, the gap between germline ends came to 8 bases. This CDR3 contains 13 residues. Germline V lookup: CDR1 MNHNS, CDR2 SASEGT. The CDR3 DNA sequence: TGTGCCAGCAGTGTACAGGGCAATTCACCCCTCCACTTT. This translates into CASSVQGNSPLHF.

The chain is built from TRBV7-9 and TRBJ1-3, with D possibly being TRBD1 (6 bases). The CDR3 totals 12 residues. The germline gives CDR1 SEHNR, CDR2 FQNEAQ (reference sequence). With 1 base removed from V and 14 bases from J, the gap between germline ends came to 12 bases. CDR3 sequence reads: CASSLGGTLLYF. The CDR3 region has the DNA TGTGCCAGCAGCTTAGGTGGGACACTCTTATATTTT.

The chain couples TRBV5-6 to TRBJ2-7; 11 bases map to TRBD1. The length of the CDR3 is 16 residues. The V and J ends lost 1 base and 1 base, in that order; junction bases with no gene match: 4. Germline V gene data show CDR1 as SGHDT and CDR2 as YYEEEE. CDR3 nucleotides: TGTGCCAGCAGCTTGCCGGGACAGGGGGTTTCCTACGAGCAGTACTTC. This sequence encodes CASSLPGQGVSYEQYF.

This CDR3 is CSARSGGGYTF. CDR3 DNA sequence: TGCAGTGCTAGAAGCGGGGGTGGCTACACCTTC. V gene TRBV20-1 combines with J gene TRBJ1-2, with a possible D match to TRBD1 (5 bases). The CDR3 runs to 11 residues. The ends were cut back, 2 bases at V and 7 bases at J, with 8 bases in the middle. Germline values: CDR1 DFQATT, CDR2 SNEGSKA (reference sequence).

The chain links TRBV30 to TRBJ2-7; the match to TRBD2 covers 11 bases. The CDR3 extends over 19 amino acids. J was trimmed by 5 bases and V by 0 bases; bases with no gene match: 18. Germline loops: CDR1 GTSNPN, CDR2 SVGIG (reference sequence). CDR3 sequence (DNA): TGTGCCTGGAGTGTACTCAGGGACAGGGCTAGCGGGGGGCGAAACGAGCAGTACTTC. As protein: CAWSVLRDRASGGRNEQYF.

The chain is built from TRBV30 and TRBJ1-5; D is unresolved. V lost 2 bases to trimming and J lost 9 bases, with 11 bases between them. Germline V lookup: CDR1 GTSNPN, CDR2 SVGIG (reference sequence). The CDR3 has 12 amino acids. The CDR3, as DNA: TGTGCCTGGAGTAACGGTGAGGGGCCCCAGCATTTT. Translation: CAWSNGEGPQHF. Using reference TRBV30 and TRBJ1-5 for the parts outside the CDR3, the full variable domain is SQTIHQWPATLVQPVGSPLSLECTVEGTSNPNLYWYRQAAGRGLQLLFYSVGIGQISSEVPQNLSASRPQDRQFILSSKKLLLSDSGFYLCAWSNGEGPQHFGDGTRLSIL.

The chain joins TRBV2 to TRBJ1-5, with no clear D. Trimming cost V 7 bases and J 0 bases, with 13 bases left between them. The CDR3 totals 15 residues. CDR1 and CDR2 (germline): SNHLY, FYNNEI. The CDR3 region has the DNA TGTGCCAGCAAAAAGGGAGGTGATAGCAATCAGCCCCAGCATTTT. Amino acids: CASKKGGDSNQPQHF.

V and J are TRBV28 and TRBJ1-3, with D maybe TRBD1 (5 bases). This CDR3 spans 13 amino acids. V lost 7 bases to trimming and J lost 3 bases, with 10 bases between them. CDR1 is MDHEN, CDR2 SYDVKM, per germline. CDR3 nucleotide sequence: TGTGCCAGCATCGGGCAGGGTGGAAACACCATATATTTT. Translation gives CASIGQGGNTIYF.